What follows are 20 T cell receptor beta chains derived from one specimen sequenced in a study of blood T cell repertoires in COVID-19 (TCRdb year 2020). The library was generated by the immunoSEQ multiplex PCR assay. Drawn from immuneACCESS, this table holds only the in-frame rearrangements with V and J called that TCRdb kept. Clones are partly lost; checked studies trace under half to an unresolved V gene and leave the rest unexplained. The sample table lists 150,000 to 200,000 clones, over 80% of them with a count of one. The top ten hold around 13% of the sample. The sequencing input was PBMCs or T cells enriched from blood (not recorded which). The receptors were gathered from a woman aged 55-70 years who had recovered from COVID-19.

The rearrangement uses TRBV2 and TRBJ2-5, with TRBD2 matching 14 bases. The length of the CDR3 is 15 residues. CDR1 and CDR2 from the germline V gene are SNHLY and FYNNEI. V was pared by 6 bases and J by 5 bases, with 5 bases of the junction left unmatched. In DNA form, the CDR3 reads TGTGCCAGCAGCGGGACTAGCGGGAGATCGGAGACCCAGTACTTC. Amino acids: CASSGTSGRSETQYF.

J is TRBJ2-7 and V is TRBV5-1; TRBD1 matches 9 bases. Germline V gene lookup returns CDR1 SGHRS and CDR2 YFSETQ. The CDR3 contains 14 residues. V trimming: 4 bases; J trimming: 4 bases; junction bases outside the gene matches: 6. The CDR3 loop is CASSQGQGSYEQYF. CDR3 nucleotide sequence: TGCGCCAGCAGCCAGGGACAGGGAAGTTACGAGCAGTACTTC. Full variable domain (rest looked up from reference TRBV5-1 and TRBJ2-7): KAGVTQTPRYLIKTRGQQVTLSCSPISGHRSVSWYQQTPGQGLQFLFEYFSETQRNKGNFPGRFSGRQFSNSRSEMNVSTLELGDSALYLCASSQGQGSYEQYFGPGTRLTVT.

This clone was seen only once. The rearrangement uses TRBV3-1 (or the pseudogene TRBV3-2) and TRBJ2-7; no definite D call. The CDR3 covers 12 residues. The V gene's germline CDR1 is LGHDT and CDR2 YNNKEL (reference sequence). V dropped 1 base and J dropped 3 bases, with 4 bases sitting between them. The CDR3 bases are TGTGCCAGCAGCCAAGTTAGCTACGAGCAGTACTTC. It yields the protein CASSQVSYEQYF.

This rearrangement joins TRBV9 to TRBJ1-3, with D unclear. The CDR3 is 16 residues long. Trimming pared 3 bases from V and 0 bases from J, leaving 13 bases between. The germline V gene has CDR1 SGDLS and CDR2 YYNGEE. The CDR3 DNA sequence: TGTGCCAGCAGCGAAACACAGTACCTCTCTGGAAACACCATATATTTT. Encoded protein: CASSETQYLSGNTIYF.

V and J are TRBV5-1 and TRBJ2-3; D is perhaps TRBD2 (5 bases). Germline values: CDR1 SGHRS, CDR2 YFSETQ. Trimming removed 0 bases from V and 5 bases from J, with 13 bases in between. This CDR3 has 15 residues. The CDR3 DNA reads TGCGCCAGCAGCTTGGGCCCGGGAAACGGAGATACGCAGTATTTT. Encoded protein: CASSLGPGNGDTQYF.

This rearrangement joins TRBV9 to TRBJ2-2; D gene uncertain. Germline loops: CDR1 SGDLS, CDR2 YYNGEE. V lost 0 bases to trimming and J lost 8 bases, with 11 bases between them. The CDR3 loop spans 14 amino acids. The CDR3 is CASSVGPASGELFF. The CDR3 coding sequence is TGTGCCAGCAGCGTAGGACCAGCGTCAGGGGAGCTGTTTTTT.

CDR3 sequence reads: CASSQEGLINYGYTF. In nucleotides, the CDR3 is TGTGCCAGCAGCCAAGAGGGCCTAATTAACTATGGCTACACCTTC. V usage is TRBV3-1 (or the pseudogene TRBV3-2) and J usage is TRBJ1-2, with D uncertain. CDR1 is LGHDT, CDR2 YNNKEL, per germline (reference sequence). The CDR3 contains 15 residues. V was shortened by 0 bases and J by 1 base, with 9 bases between the two germline ends.

The V gene is TRBV6-4, the J gene TRBJ2-3; 9 positions match TRBD2. The CDR3 has 15 residues. CDR1 is MRHNA and CDR2 is SNTAGT in the germline V gene. V lost 5 bases and J lost 4; bases outside the gene matches: 7. CDR3 DNA: TGTGCCAGCAGTCCCACGGGCGGGAGGGCAGATACGCAGTATTTT. This sequence encodes CASSPTGGRADTQYF.

This clone was detected only once. The J gene is TRBJ1-2, the V gene TRBV28; D gene ambiguous. Germline lookup yields CDR1 MDHEN and CDR2 SYDVKM. This CDR3 region has 14 residues. V was trimmed by 2 bases and J by 4 bases, leaving 11 bases between them. In nucleotides, the CDR3 is TGTGCCAGCAGTTTAAGCGCCCAATCCTATGGCTACACCTTC. Amino acids: CASSLSAQSYGYTF.

J is TRBJ2-4 and V is TRBV4-1, with 8 bases that match TRBD2. CDR1 is MGHRA, CDR2 YSYEKL, per germline. The trim removed 2 bases at V and 7 bases at J, leaving 4 bases unmatched. The CDR3 contains 14 residues. CDR3 coding DNA: TGCGCCAGCAGCCAACCTCGGACTAGCAACATTCAGTACTTC. It yields the protein CASSQPRTSNIQYF.

The gene calls are TRBV7-8 and TRBJ2-1, with D possibly being TRBD1 (7 bases). V shed 8 bases and J shed 1 base, with 9 bases lying between them. The germline gives CDR1 SGHVS, CDR2 FQNEAQ. The CDR3 extends over 13 amino acids. This chain's CDR3 is CASSGGSYNEQFF. The CDR3, as DNA: TGTGCCAGCTCAGGGGGGTCCTACAATGAGCAGTTCTTC.

V gene TRBV5-1 combines with J gene TRBJ2-5, with D hard to call. Germline values: CDR1 SGHRS, CDR2 YFSETQ. V lost 4 bases and J 2 bases, leaving 12 bases between the germline ends. This CDR3 is 14 amino acids long. The CDR3 nucleotides read TGCGCCAGCAGCATCTCTAGGAATCAAGAGACCCAGTACTTC. Its translation: CASSISRNQETQYF.

The chain links TRBV5-1 to TRBJ1-1, with TRBD1 matching 8 bases. CDR1 is SGHRS and CDR2 is YFSETQ in the germline V gene. V lost 4 bases and J lost 4; bases outside the gene matches: 6. The CDR3 sequence is 14 residues long. CDR3 sequence: CASSPGQAPTEAFF. The CDR3 bases are TGCGCCAGCAGCCCGGGACAGGCCCCCACTGAAGCTTTCTTT. Full variable domain (outside the CDR3, taken from reference TRBV5-1 and TRBJ1-1): KAGVTQTPRYLIKTRGQQVTLSCSPISGHRSVSWYQQTPGQGLQFLFEYFSETQRNKGNFPGRFSGRQFSNSRSEMNVSTLELGDSALYLCASSPGQAPTEAFFGQGTRLTVV.

The chain couples TRBV6-1 to TRBJ2-5; D may be TRBD2 (6 bases). V was pared by 3 bases and J by 1 base, with 18 bases between. The CDR3 length is 17 residues. In germline, CDR1 is MNHNS, CDR2 SASEGT. The CDR3 sequence: CASSDYTKGLTQETQYF. The CDR3 DNA sequence: TGTGCCAGCAGTGACTATACAAAAGGACTAACCCAAGAGACCCAGTACTTC.

This clone was seen at least ten times. The genes are TRBV19 and TRBJ2-2, with a weak D call TRBD2 (6 bases). Germline V gene lookup returns CDR1 LNHDA and CDR2 SQIVND (reference sequence). V was shortened by 4 bases and J by 3 bases, with 15 bases between the two germline ends. The CDR3 loop spans 16 amino acids. CDR3 amino acids: CASSKRLARDTGELFF. The CDR3 coding sequence is TGTGCCAGTAGTAAACGCCTAGCGAGGGACACCGGGGAGCTGTTTTTT. Filled out from reference TRBV19 and TRBJ2-2, the complete variable domain reads DGGITQSPKYLFRKEGQNVTLSCEQNLNHDAMYWYRQDPGQGLRLIYYSQIVNDFQKGDIAEGYSVSREKKESFPLTVTSAQKNPTAFYLCASSKRLARDTGELFFGEGSRLTVL.

This clone was seen at least ten times. The chain joins TRBV5-1 to TRBJ1-2; 8 bases map to TRBD1. V lost 2 bases, J lost 4 bases, and 4 bases stayed unmatched. Germline V gene sequence: CDR1 SGHRS, CDR2 YFSETQ. The CDR3 has 14 amino acids. CDR3 sequence reads: CASSLMTGAYGYTF. The CDR3 coding sequence is TGCGCCAGCAGCTTAATGACAGGGGCCTATGGCTACACCTTC. The whole variable domain, filled in from reference TRBV5-1 and TRBJ1-2, reads KAGVTQTPRYLIKTRGQQVTLSCSPISGHRSVSWYQQTPGQGLQFLFEYFSETQRNKGNFPGRFSGRQFSNSRSEMNVSTLELGDSALYLCASSLMTGAYGYTFGSGTRLTVV.

V gene TRBV18 combines with J gene TRBJ2-7; 10 bases align to TRBD1. The V and J ends lost 6 bases and 4 bases, in that order; junction bases with no gene match: 9. From germline, CDR1 is KGHSH and CDR2 LQKENI. The CDR3 has 15 residues. The CDR3 reads CASSSTGGTFYEQYF. CDR3 sequence (DNA): TGTGCCAGCTCTTCGACAGGGGGCACCTTTTACGAGCAGTACTTC.

This chain joins TRBV29-1 and TRBJ1-1; possible D gene TRBD1, 5 bases. The CDR3 length is 11 residues. V lost 4 bases, J lost 6 bases, and 9 bases lay in between. The germline CDR1 and CDR2 sequences are SQVTM and ANQGSEA. DNA for the CDR3: TGCAGCGTTGCTCAGGGTTCTGAAGCTTTCTTT. As protein: CSVAQGSEAFF. Full variable domain (missing parts from reference TRBV29-1 and TRBJ1-1): SAVISQKPSRDICQRGTSLTIQCQVDSQVTMMFWYRQQPGQSLTLIATANQGSEATYESGFVIDKFPISRPNLTFSTLTVSNMSPEDSSIYLCSVAQGSEAFFGQGTRLTVV.

V and J are TRBV6-5 and TRBJ1-4, with a possible D match to TRBD1 (5 bases). The ends were cut back, 6 bases at V and 7 bases at J, with 15 bases in the middle. The CDR3 runs 14 residues. Germline V CDR1 and CDR2: MNHEY, SVGAGI. This chain's CDR3 is CASSGGRVGEKLFF. The CDR3 nucleotides are TGTGCCAGCAGCGGGGGTAGGGTGGGTGAAAAACTGTTTTTT.

The chain combines TRBV7-2 with TRBJ2-7; tentative D call: TRBD1 (6 bases). CDR1 SGHTA and CDR2 FQGNSA come from the germline V gene. There are 14 residues in the CDR3. The germline V and J ends were trimmed by 2 bases and 2 bases, with 10 bases remaining between them. CDR3 in DNA: TGTGCCAGCAGCTTAAACAGGGCTACCTACGAGCAGTACTTC. Translated, it gives CASSLNRATYEQYF.